A selection of T cell receptor beta chains follows, all from one sample in a study of blood T cell repertoires in COVID-19. Assay used: immunoSEQ multiplex PCR; TCRdb lists only in-frame clones, some missing. The sample shows around 260,000 clones, about 85% of them seen only once. Material for sequencing was peripheral blood. The receptors stem from a man between 18 and 29 years old with active or convalescent COVID-19. The CDR3 runs from the conserved cysteine through the conserved F or W. The D gene is left open where the match is weak. Some rows mark clone size as missing; the rest say once, few, many or name a class of expanded clone.

>TRBV5-5|.|.|15|TRBJ1-2
TGTGCCAGCAGCTTGGATGCGACCGGGGACTATGGCTACACCTTC
CASSLDATGDYGYTF
>TRBV2|.|.|15|TRBJ1-6
TGTGCCAGCAGGTGGGAGATAGGTGAACATTCACCCCTCCACTTT
CASRWEIGEHSPLHF
>TRBV7-9|.|once|14|TRBJ1-4
TGTGCCAGCAGCTTAGGTCGGACAGTTGAAAAACTGTTTTTT
CASSLGRTVEKLFF
>TRBV5-6|TRBD1|once|13|TRBJ2-7
TGTGCCAGCAGCTTGGACAGGGGCCACGAGCAGTACTTC
CASSLDRGHEQYF
>TRBV10-1|.|.|14|TRBJ2-5
TGCGCCAGCAGTGAAGCTCCGAGGTATGGGACCCAGTACTTC
CASSEAPRYGTQYF
>TRBV27|TRBD1|.|14|TRBJ1-1
TGTGCCAGCAGTTTAAACAGGGGTAGCACTGAAGCTTTCTTT
CASSLNRGSTEAFF
>TRBV6-5|.|once|15|TRBJ2-7
TGTGCCAGCAGTCCCAAAACAGGGAGCAGCTACGAGCAGTACTTC
CASSPKTGSSYEQYF
>TRBV10-3|TRBD1|.|19|TRBJ1-5
TGTGCCATCAGTGATAGGGACAGGCCCGCAATAGCGGGCAATCAGCCCCAGCATTTT
CAISDRDRPAIAGNQPQHF
>TRBV30|TRBD2|.|15|TRBJ2-3
TGTGCCTGGAGAGGACTAGCGGGGGATCCAGATACGCAGTATTTT
CAWRGLAGDPDTQYF
>TRBV12-3/TRBV12-4|.|.|13|TRBJ1-2
TGTGCCAGCAGTTTCGGTTCAGGGGTTGGTTACACCTTC
CASSFGSGVGYTF
>TRBV6-6|.|.|16|TRBJ1-5
TGTGCCAGCAGACCCACGGGGGATGGGGGTAGTCAGCCCCAGCATTTT
CASRPTGDGGSQPQHF
>TRBV9|.|.|16|TRBJ2-1
TGTGCCAGCAGCCCCTTGGGGGGGGCCCTCTACAATGAGCAGTTCTTC
CASSPLGGALYNEQFF
>TRBV6-6|TRBD1|.|16|TRBJ1-3
TGTGCCAGCAGTTACTCCACTGGGACAGGGGGGGACACCATATATTTT
CASSYSTGTGGDTIYF
>TRBV15|.|.|14|TRBJ2-2
TGTGCCACCAGCTACAGGGCTGACACCGGGGAGCTGTTTTTT
CATSYRADTGELFF
>TRBV19|TRBD2|.|19|TRBJ2-7
TGTGCCAGTAGTGCTCCTCCGGGACTAGCGGGAGTCAGTATCCACGAGCAGTACTTC
CASSAPPGLAGVSIHEQYF
>TRBV11-3|TRBD2|.|15|TRBJ2-1
TGTGCCAGCAGATTGGGACTAGCGGGAAACAATGAGCAGTTCTTC
CASRLGLAGNNEQFF
>TRBV18|.|.|15|TRBJ1-1
TGTGCCAGCTCACCAATAACAGTATGGGACACTGAAGCTTTCTTT
CASSPITVWDTEAFF
>TRBV28|TRBD2|.|18|TRBJ2-3
TGTGCCAGCAGTCCAGCCGGGACTAGCGGGGGGGACACAGATACGCAGTATTTT
CASSPAGTSGGDTDTQYF
>TRBV11-3|TRBD2|.|14|TRBJ2-7
TGTGCCAGCAGCCCGCGGGGGGGGGACCACGAGCAGTACTTC
CASSPRGGDHEQYF
>TRBV7-8|.|.|15|TRBJ2-7
TGTGCCAGCAGCTTTCGTAGCGAAAGCTCCTACGAGCAGTACTTC
CASSFRSESSYEQYF
>TRBV20-1|TRBD2|.|15|TRBJ2-7
TGCAGTGCTAGTTTAGCGGGGGACCTATCCTACGAGCAGTACTTC
CSASLAGDLSYEQYF
>TRBV12-3/TRBV12-4|.|.|13|TRBJ1-4
TGTGCCAGCAGCTTACGTCCGGGACAAGAACTGTTTTTT
CASSLRPGQELFF
>TRBV19|.|.|16|TRBJ2-1
TGTGCCAGTAGTATCGGGGTACTAGCACGGCCGAATGAGCAGTTCTTC
CASSIGVLARPNEQFF
>TRBV27|TRBD2|.|14|TRBJ2-1
TGTGCCAGCCGGCTAGCGGGAGGTATGAATGAGCAGTTCTTC
CASRLAGGMNEQFF
>TRBV25-1|.|.|13|TRBJ1-1
TGTGCCAGCAGTGACTCCCCTCCGGCGGGAGCTTTCTTT
CASSDSPPAGAFF
>TRBV5-4|.|.|14|TRBJ2-3
TGTGCCAGCAGCAGGGACTTAAACACAGATACGCAGTATTTT
CASSRDLNTDTQYF
>TRBV9|TRBD1|.|14|TRBJ1-1
TGTGCCAGCAGCCGGGCAGGGGGCGGTAATGAAGCTTTCTTT
CASSRAGGGNEAFF
>TRBV7-2|TRBD2|once|13|TRBJ2-7
TGTGCCAGCAGAGTTAGCGGGAGTAACGAGCAGTACTTC
CASRVSGSNEQYF
>TRBV6-6|.|.|14|TRBJ1-4
TGTGCCAGCAGTTATTCAGGGTTAGGTGAAAAACTGTTTTTT
CASSYSGLGEKLFF
>TRBV5-6|TRBD1|.|13|TRBJ1-1
TGTGCCAGCAGCCCTAGGGTTGGGACAGGAGCTTTCTTT
CASSPRVGTGAFF
>TRBV19|.|once|13|TRBJ1-1
TGTGCCAGTAGTGCCCACACGAACACTGAAGCTTTCTTT
CASSAHTNTEAFF
>TRBV19|TRBD2|.|14|TRBJ2-3
TGTGCCACTTCGCGGGAGGGGGCGAGAGATACGCAGTATTTT
CATSREGARDTQYF
>TRBV7-2|.|.|12|TRBJ1-2
TGTGCCAGCAGCTTGGTTCGGGAGGGCTACACCTTC
CASSLVREGYTF
>TRBV19|TRBD2|.|14|TRBJ2-1
TGTGCCAGTAGGGCGGGAGGTTTCTACAATGAGCAGTTCTTC
CASRAGGFYNEQFF
>TRBV29-1|.|.|11|TRBJ2-7
TGCAGCGTGCAGGTTGTGGCCGAGCAGTACTTC
CSVQVVAEQYF
>TRBV19|.|.|14|TRBJ2-5
TGTGCCAGTAGTATTCAAGGGGCGCGGGAGACCCAGTACTTC
CASSIQGARETQYF
>TRBV5-1|.|.|15|TRBJ1-1
TGCGCCAGCAGCTTGGACGGGTTTTTGAACACTGAAGCTTTCTTT
CASSLDGFLNTEAFF
>TRBV9|TRBD2|.|16|TRBJ2-1
TGTGCCAGCAGCGTAGCCGTACTAGCGGGAAGGCATGAGCAGTTCTTC
CASSVAVLAGRHEQFF
>TRBV2|.|.|12|TRBJ1-3
TGTGCCAGCACAGGGTCAGGAAACACCATATATTTT
CASTGSGNTIYF
>TRBV9|TRBD1|.|16|TRBJ2-4
TGTGCCAGCAGCCCAAAGGGACAGGGGGCAAACAACATTCAGTACTTC
CASSPKGQGANNIQYF
>TRBV6-5|.|.|13|TRBJ1-6
TGTGCCAGCAGTTACGGGGGGGATTCACCCCTCCACTTT
CASSYGGDSPLHF
>TRBV4-3|TRBD2|once|15|TRBJ2-7
TGCGCCAGCAGCCAAACCGGGACTAGCGGGGATGATAAGTACTTC
CASSQTGTSGDDKYF
>TRBV13|TRBD1|.|14|TRBJ1-1
TGTGCCAGCAGCTCCAGGGGGTTGGGCACTGAAGCTTTCTTT
CASSSRGLGTEAFF
>TRBV7-7|TRBD1|.|16|TRBJ2-2
TGTGCTAGCAGCTCCCGGACAGGCCCGAACACCGGGGAGCTGTTTTTT
CASSSRTGPNTGELFF
>TRBV2|TRBD1|.|12|TRBJ1-4
TGTGCCAGCAGTGCGGGACAGGGATTCGGCATTTTT
CASSAGQGFGIF
>TRBV6-5|TRBD1|.|13|TRBJ1-2
TGTGCCAGCAGTCGGACAGGGGAAGGTGGCTACACCTTC
CASSRTGEGGYTF
>TRBV28|.|once|14|TRBJ2-6
TGTGCCACATGCGAGGGTGCTGGGGCCAACGTCCTGACTTTC
CATCEGAGANVLTF
>TRBV6-2/TRBV6-3|.|.|13|TRBJ1-2
TGTGCCAGCAGTTACACGACAGGCTATGGCTACACCTTC
CASSYTTGYGYTF